A selection of T cell receptor beta chains follows, all from one sample in a study of Tregs in tolerant kidney transplant recipients. Clones were sequenced by immunoSEQ multiplex PCR, and TCRdb holds only the in-frame ones, with some missing. The sample lists fewer than 70,000 clones, around 83% seen once, with 4% to 6.5% in the top ten. The source material was CD4+ T cells from blood. The source of these receptors is a human donor in good health. The CDR3 runs from the conserved cysteine through the conserved F or W. A D gene is named only where the DNA matches it firmly. Clone size is stated in some rows and not others, as once, few, many or a class when expanded.

CAWSVGFFWTSASTDTQYF,TGTGCCTGGAGTGTCGGGTTTTTTTGGACATCAGCTAGCACAGATACGCAGTATTTT,-,TRBJ2-3,TRBV30,-
CASSQTGAEGYTF,TGTGCCAGCAGTCAGACGGGGGCCGAGGGCTACACCTTC,-,TRBJ1-2,TRBV7-2,-
CASSDFGGANVLTF,TGTGCCAGCAGTGACTTTGGTGGGGCCAACGTCCTGACTTTC,-,TRBJ2-6,TRBV6-4,-
CASSFRSEQYF,TGTGCCAGCAGTTTTCGTTCCGAGCAGTACTTC,-,TRBJ2-7,TRBV27,-
CASSQYRGNNSPLHF,TGCGCCAGCAGCCAATACAGGGGGAATAATTCACCCCTCCACTTT,TRBD1,TRBJ1-6,TRBV4-1,-
CAWSQGLKDEKLFF,TGTGCCTGGAGTCAGGGGTTGAAGGATGAAAAACTGTTTTTT,-,TRBJ1-4,TRBV30,-
CASSVLSGGQETQYF,TGTGCCAGCAGCGTACTTAGCGGGGGGCAAGAGACCCAGTACTTC,TRBD2,TRBJ2-5,TRBV9,-
CSVLGGRSSVWNTGELFF,TGCAGCGTCCTGGGGGGCAGGTCGTCGGTATGGAACACCGGGGAGCTGTTTTTT,-,TRBJ2-2,TRBV29-1,once
CASSLQTGVNSPLHF,TGTGCCAGCAGTTTACAGACAGGGGTGAATTCACCCCTCCACTTT,TRBD1,TRBJ1-6,TRBV27,few
CASSRSSGEKLFF,TGCGCCAGCAGCAGGAGCAGCGGCGAAAAACTGTTTTTT,-,TRBJ1-4,TRBV4-1,-
CASGPPEVFNTEAFF,TGTGCTAGTGGTCCCCCGGAGGTCTTCAACACTGAAGCTTTCTTT,-,TRBJ1-1,TRBV12-5,-
CASSTRQNPTDTQYF,TGTGCCAGCAGCACCCGACAGAACCCCACAGATACGCAGTATTTT,-,TRBJ2-3,TRBV27,-
CASSSGLRGTQYF,TGCGCCAGCAGCTCGGGACTCCGGGGTACGCAGTATTTT,-,TRBJ2-3,TRBV5-1,-
CASYTGTGGLAGELFF,TGTGCCAGCTATACCGGGACAGGGGGCCTGGCCGGGGAGCTGTTTTTT,TRBD1,TRBJ2-2,TRBV5-6,-
CASRTPSGTEAFF,TGTGCCAGCAGGACACCGTCGGGTACTGAAGCTTTCTTT,-,TRBJ1-1,TRBV6-5,-
CASSGGPPGANVLTF,TGTGCCAGTAGTGGAGGTCCCCCTGGGGCCAACGTCCTGACTTTC,-,TRBJ2-6,TRBV19,-
CASSLARGSIYNEQFF,TGTGCCAGCAGCTTAGCTCGGGGGAGTATCTACAATGAGCAGTTCTTC,-,TRBJ2-1,TRBV11-3,-
CASNPPGYGYTF,TGTGCCAGCAATCCCCCTGGATATGGCTACACCTTC,-,TRBJ1-2,TRBV6-1,once
CASSQGVYEQYF,TGTGCCAGCAGCCAGGGAGTGTACGAGCAGTACTTC,-,TRBJ2-7,TRBV7-9,-
CAWAGGSNQPQHF,TGTGCCTGGGCCGGGGGAAGCAATCAGCCCCAGCATTTT,-,TRBJ1-5,TRBV30,-
CATTRAPRKGGLLFF,TGTGCCACCACTCGGGCCCCCCGAAAGGGGGGTTTGCTGTTTTTT,-,TRBJ1-4,TRBV6-8,-
CASVKAFFNEKLFF,TGTGCCAGCGTTAAGGCGTTTTTTAACGAAAAACTGTTTTTT,-,TRBJ1-4,TRBV2,-
CASSLEGLGDTEAFF,TGTGCCAGCAGCTTAGAGGGACTTGGGGACACTGAAGCTTTCTTT,-,TRBJ1-1,TRBV11-3,-
CATRGVGQYNEQFF,TGTGCCACCCGGGGGGTAGGGCAGTACAATGAGCAGTTCTTC,TRBD2,TRBJ2-1,TRBV7-2,-
CASSETANGGYTF,TGTGCCAGCAGTGAAACAGCCAACGGTGGCTACACCTTC,-,TRBJ1-2,TRBV6-1,-
CASSGSSGAGYF,TGTGCCAGCAGTGGGTCCTCTGGGGCAGGGTACTTC,-,TRBJ2-7,TRBV25-1,-
CASTGDGLISSYNEQFF,TGTGCCAGTACAGGGGACGGACTGATAAGCTCCTACAATGAGCAGTTCTTC,-,TRBJ2-1,TRBV19,-
CASSFQGDQPQHF,TGTGCCAGCAGCTTTCAAGGGGATCAGCCCCAGCATTTT,-,TRBJ1-5,TRBV7-9,-
CAWSRPLTNEQFF,TGTGCCTGGAGTAGGCCCTTAACCAATGAGCAGTTCTTC,-,TRBJ2-1,TRBV30,-